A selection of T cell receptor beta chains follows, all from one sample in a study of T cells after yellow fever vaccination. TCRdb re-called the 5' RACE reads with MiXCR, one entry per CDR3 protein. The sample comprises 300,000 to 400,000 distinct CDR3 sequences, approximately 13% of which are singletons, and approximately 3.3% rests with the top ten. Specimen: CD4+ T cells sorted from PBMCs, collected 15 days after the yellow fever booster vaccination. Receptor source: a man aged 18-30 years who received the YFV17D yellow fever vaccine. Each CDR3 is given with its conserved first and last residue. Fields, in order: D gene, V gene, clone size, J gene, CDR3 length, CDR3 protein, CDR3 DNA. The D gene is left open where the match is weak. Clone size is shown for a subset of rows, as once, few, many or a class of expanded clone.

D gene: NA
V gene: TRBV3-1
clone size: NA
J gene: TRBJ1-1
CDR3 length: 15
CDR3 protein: CASSQDAGVNTEAFF
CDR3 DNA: TGTGCCAGCAGCCAAGATGCGGGGGTGAACACTGAAGCTTTCTTT

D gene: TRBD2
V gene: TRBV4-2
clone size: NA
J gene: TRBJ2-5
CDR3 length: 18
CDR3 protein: CASSQDGGLAGGGETQYF
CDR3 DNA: TGTGCCAGCAGCCAAGATGGGGGACTAGCGGGGGGCGGGGAGACCCAGTACTTC

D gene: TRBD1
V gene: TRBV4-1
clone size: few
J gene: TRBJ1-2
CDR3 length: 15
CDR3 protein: CASSQDNRGFYGYTF
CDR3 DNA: TGCGCCAGCAGCCAAGATAACAGGGGATTCTATGGCTACACCTTC

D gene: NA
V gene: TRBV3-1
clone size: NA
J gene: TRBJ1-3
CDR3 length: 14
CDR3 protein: CASSQGGGGNTIYF
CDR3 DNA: TGTGCCAGCAGCCAAGGCGGAGGAGGAAACACCATATATTTT

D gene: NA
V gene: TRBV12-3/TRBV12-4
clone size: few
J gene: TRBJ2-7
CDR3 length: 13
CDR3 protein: CASSLGPRYEQYF
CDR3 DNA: TGTGCCAGCAGTTTAGGGCCGCGCTACGAGCAGTACTTC

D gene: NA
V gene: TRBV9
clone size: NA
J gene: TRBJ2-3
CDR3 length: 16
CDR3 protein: CASSVVGAPSTDTQYF
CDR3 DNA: TGTGCCAGCAGCGTAGTCGGAGCGCCCTCCACAGATACGCAGTATTTT

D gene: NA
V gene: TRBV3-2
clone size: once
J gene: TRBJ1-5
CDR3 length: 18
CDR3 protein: CASSQDLRDIYSNQPQHF
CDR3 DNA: TGTGCCAGCAGCCAAGATCTCAGAGACATTTATAGCAATCAGCCCCAGCATTTT

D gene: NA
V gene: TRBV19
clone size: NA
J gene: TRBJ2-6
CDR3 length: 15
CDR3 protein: CASSTTGSGANVLTF
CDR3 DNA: TGTGCCAGTAGTACCACAGGGTCTGGGGCCAACGTCCTGACTTTC

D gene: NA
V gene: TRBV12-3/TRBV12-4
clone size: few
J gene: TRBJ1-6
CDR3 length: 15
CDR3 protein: CASSFRGRGNSPLHF
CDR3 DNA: TGTGCCAGCAGTTTTCGGGGGCGAGGGAATTCACCCCTCCACTTT

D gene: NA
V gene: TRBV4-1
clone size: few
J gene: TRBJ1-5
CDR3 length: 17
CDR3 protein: CASSQGRATGRNQPQHF
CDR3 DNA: TGCGCCAGCAGCCAAGGCAGGGCCACAGGGCGCAATCAGCCCCAGCATTTT

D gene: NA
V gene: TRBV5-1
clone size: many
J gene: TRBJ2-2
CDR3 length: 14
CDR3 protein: CASSFGPDTGELFF
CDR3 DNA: TGCGCCAGCAGCTTCGGACCGGACACCGGGGAGCTGTTTTTT

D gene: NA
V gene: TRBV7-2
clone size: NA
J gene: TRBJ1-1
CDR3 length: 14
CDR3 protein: CASSPYPGATEAFF
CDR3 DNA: TGTGCCAGCAGCCCTTACCCAGGGGCCACTGAAGCTTTCTTT

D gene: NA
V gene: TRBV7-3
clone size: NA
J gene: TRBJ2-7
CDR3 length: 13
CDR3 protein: CASSTSPRDEQYF
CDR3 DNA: TGTGCCAGCAGCACCTCCCCGAGGGACGAGCAGTACTTC

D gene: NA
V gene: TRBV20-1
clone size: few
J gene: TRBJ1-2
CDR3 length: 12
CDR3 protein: CSAGGGPKGYTF
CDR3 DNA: TGCAGTGCCGGGGGCGGTCCTAAGGGCTACACCTTC

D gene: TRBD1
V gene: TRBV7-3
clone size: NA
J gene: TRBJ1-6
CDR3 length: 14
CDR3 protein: CASSSGQGQSPLHF
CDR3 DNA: TGTGCCAGCAGCTCGGGACAGGGCCAGTCACCCCTCCACTTT

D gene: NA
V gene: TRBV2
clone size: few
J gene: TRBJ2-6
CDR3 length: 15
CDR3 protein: CASSEGLSGANVLTF
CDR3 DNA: TGTGCCAGCAGTGAGGGGCTCTCTGGGGCCAACGTCCTGACTTTC

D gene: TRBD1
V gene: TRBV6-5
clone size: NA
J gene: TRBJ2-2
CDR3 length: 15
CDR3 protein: CASWDRGLGTGELFF
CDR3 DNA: TGTGCCAGCTGGGACAGGGGGCTTGGCACCGGGGAGCTGTTTTTT

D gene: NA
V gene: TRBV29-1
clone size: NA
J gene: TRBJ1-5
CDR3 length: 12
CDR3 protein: CSIGDPNQPQHF
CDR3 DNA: TGCAGTATCGGGGATCCCAATCAGCCCCAGCATTTT

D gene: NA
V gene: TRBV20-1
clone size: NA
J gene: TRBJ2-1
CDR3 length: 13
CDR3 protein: CSAGLAVLGEQFF
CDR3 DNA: TGCAGTGCAGGATTAGCGGTCTTGGGTGAGCAGTTCTTC

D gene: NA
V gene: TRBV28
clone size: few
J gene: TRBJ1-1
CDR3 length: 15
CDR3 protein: CASSFNLPRNTEAFF
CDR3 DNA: TGTGCCAGCAGTTTTAATTTACCGAGGAACACTGAAGCTTTCTTT

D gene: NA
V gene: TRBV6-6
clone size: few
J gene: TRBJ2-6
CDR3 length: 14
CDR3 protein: CASRGAVGANVLTF
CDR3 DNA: TGTGCCAGCCGGGGAGCGGTTGGGGCCAACGTCCTGACTTTC

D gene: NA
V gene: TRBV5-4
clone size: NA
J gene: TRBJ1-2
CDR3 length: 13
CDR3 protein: CASSTDGLYGYTF
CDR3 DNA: TGTGCCAGCAGCACGGACGGCCTCTATGGCTACACCTTC

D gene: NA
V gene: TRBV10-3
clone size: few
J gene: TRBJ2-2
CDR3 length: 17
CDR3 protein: CAISPRAQGGDTGELFF
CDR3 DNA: TGTGCCATCAGTCCACGGGCCCAAGGGGGGGACACCGGGGAGCTGTTTTTT